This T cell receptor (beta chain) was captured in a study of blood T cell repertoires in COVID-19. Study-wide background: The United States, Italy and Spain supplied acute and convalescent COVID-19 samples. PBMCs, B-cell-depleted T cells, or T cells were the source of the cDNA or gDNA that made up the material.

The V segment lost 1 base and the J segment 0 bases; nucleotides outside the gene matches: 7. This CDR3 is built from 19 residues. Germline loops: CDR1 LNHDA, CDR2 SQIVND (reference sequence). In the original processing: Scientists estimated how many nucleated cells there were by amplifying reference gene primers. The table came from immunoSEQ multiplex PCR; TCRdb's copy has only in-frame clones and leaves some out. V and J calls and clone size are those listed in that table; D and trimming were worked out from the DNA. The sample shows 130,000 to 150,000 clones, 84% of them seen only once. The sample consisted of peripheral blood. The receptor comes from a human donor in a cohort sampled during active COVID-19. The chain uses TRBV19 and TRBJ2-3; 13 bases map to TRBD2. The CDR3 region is CASSIVGLAGASSTDTQYF. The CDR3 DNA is TGTGCCAGTAGTATAGTAGGACTAGCGGGGGCTTCTAGCACAGATACGCAGTATTTT.